Shown below are 24 T cell receptor beta chains from a single sample sequenced in a study of cytomegalovirus exposure and HLA in healthy donors. 60 Vbeta and 13 Jbeta primers were used in PCR. Sequenced by immunoSEQ multiplex PCR; TCRdb stores in-frame clones only, minus some. The sample lists roughly 230,000 clones, around 90% occurring once. What was sequenced was PBMCs. All receptors derive from a girl under 10 years old in good health and CMV-seronegative.

As concerns this clone: A read error may account for a junction end that differs from germline. The CDR3 DNA follows: TGTTCCAGCAGCTTACACGGACAGATGAACACTGAAGCTTTCTTT. It translates to CSSSLHGQMNTEAFF. The J gene is TRBJ1-1, the V gene TRBV7-9; D is possibly TRBD1 (6 bases). Germline V gene data show CDR1 as SEHNR and CDR2 as FQNEAQ (reference sequence). The CDR3 has 15 residues.

The CDR3 is CASSLAVDSYEQYF. The CDR3 nucleotides read TGCGCCAGCAGCTTGGCCGTCGACAGCTACGAGCAGTACTTC. The rearrangement uses TRBV5-1 and TRBJ2-7, with a tentative D call TRBD1 (5 bases). This CDR3 has 14 amino acids. The V end was cut by 0 bases, the J end by 3 bases, with 10 bases between. CDR1 is SGHRS, CDR2 YFSETQ, per germline.

The V call is TRBV15, the J call TRBJ2-3, with D unclear. From germline, CDR1 is LNHNV and CDR2 YYDKDF (reference sequence). V lost 2 bases to trimming and J lost 2 bases, with 11 bases between them. The length of the CDR3 is 15 residues. CDR3 coding DNA: TGTGCCACCAGCAGATCCACGGTAGACACAGATACGCAGTATTTT. Protein sequence: CATSRSTVDTDTQYF.

The table lists this clone with a count of one. The genes are TRBV21-1 and TRBJ1-2. TRBV21-1 is a pseudogene. The CDR3 consists of 12 residues. In nucleotides, the CDR3 is TGTGCCAGCAGCAAAGGCCGGGGGGGCTACACCTTC. It encodes CASSKGRGGYTF.

The chain is built from TRBV11-2 and TRBJ2-2; D is uncertain. Between the trimmed V and J ends, which lost 7 bases and 7 bases, there was a span of 10 bases. The germline V gene has CDR1 SGHAT and CDR2 FQNNGV. This CDR3 region has 12 residues. The CDR3 is CASNHYGGELFF. CDR3 DNA sequence: TGTGCCAGCAACCACTACGGCGGGGAGCTGTTTTTT. The full variable domain, in which reference TRBV11-2 and TRBJ2-2 provide the parts outside the CDR3, is EAGVAQSPRYKIIEKRQSVAFWCNPISGHATLYWYQQILGQGPKLLIQFQNNGVVDDSQLPKDRFSAERLKGVDSTLKIQPAKLEDSAVYLCASNHYGGELFFGEGSRLTVL.

A single count supports this clone. CDR3 amino acids: CASSLGGGRMGDTQYF. The DNA of the CDR3 is TGTGCCAGCAGTTTAGGTGGCGGGAGGATGGGAGATACGCAGTATTTT. The chain recombines TRBV27 with TRBJ2-3; 8 bases are shared with TRBD2. Germline CDR1 and CDR2: MNHEY and SMNVEV (reference sequence). This CDR3 has 16 residues. The junction had 9 bases not matched to a gene; V was cut back by 2 bases and J by 5 bases.

The chain links TRBV5-1 to TRBJ2-7, with D perhaps TRBD2 (6 bases). Germline V gives CDR1 SGHRS, CDR2 YFSETQ. With 3 bases removed from V and 7 bases from J, the gap between germline ends came to 20 bases. This CDR3 is built from 15 residues. The CDR3 nucleotides read TGCGCCAGCAGCTACCGAGGAGGGTCCCCAAGAGAGCAGTACTTC. Protein product: CASSYRGGSPREQYF.

The chain uses TRBV28 and TRBJ2-7; D might be TRBD2 (5 bases). V shed 2 bases and J shed 3 bases, with 17 bases lying between them. The germline CDR1 and CDR2 sequences are MDHEN and SYDVKM. The CDR3 length is 16 residues. The CDR3 coding sequence is TGTGCCAGCAGTTTACTGACCCTAATTGGAGGCTACGAGCAGTACTTC. Its translation is CASSLLTLIGGYEQYF.

This rearrangement joins TRBV13 to TRBJ2-1, with D uncertain. The CDR3 is made up of 17 amino acids. Germline CDR1 PRHDT, CDR2 FYEKMQ (reference sequence). Trimming shortened V by 0 bases and J by 7 bases, and 19 bases separated the two germline ends. The CDR3 DNA follows: TGTGCCAGCAGCTTAGGGGTACCGGGTCGTGGTGGGAATGAGCAGTTCTTC. It specifies CASSLGVPGRGGNEQFF.

V is TRBV9 and J is TRBJ2-5; the match to TRBD1 covers 9 bases. This CDR3 is built from 14 residues. The germline CDR1 and CDR2 sequences are SGDLS and YYNGEE. V trimming: 4 bases; J trimming: 5 bases; junction bases outside the gene matches: 6. In DNA, the CDR3 is TGTGCCAGCAGCTTACAGGGGGCACGGGAGACCCAGTACTTC. As protein: CASSLQGARETQYF.

In regard to this clone: The same CDR3 can be traced to other DNA sequences in this sample. V is TRBV4-2 and J is TRBJ1-4, with TRBD1 identical over 9 bases. This CDR3 is built from 16 residues. Losses at the gene ends were 0 bases for V and 5 bases for J; bases not matched to a gene: 4. The germline V gene encodes CDR1 LGHNA and CDR2 YNFKEQ. CDR3 DNA sequence: TGTGCCAGCAGCCAAGATAGGGGACAGGGAAATGAAAAACTGTTTTTT. Its protein product is CASSQDRGQGNEKLFF.

The V and J genes are TRBV25-1 and TRBJ2-7; 13 bases agree with TRBD2. In germline, CDR1 is MGHDK, CDR2 SYGVNS. The CDR3 is 16 amino acids. J was trimmed by 2 bases and V by 2 bases; bases with no gene match: 3. Written as DNA, the CDR3 is TGTGCCAGCAGTGAAGGGACTAGCGGGGTTCCCTACGAGCAGTACTTC. Translating gives CASSEGTSGVPYEQYF.

This rearrangement joins TRBV10-3 to TRBJ2-7; perhaps TRBD2 as D (5 bases). Trimming stripped 0 bases from V and 4 bases from J, with 13 bases between. CDR1 and CDR2 (germline): ENHRY, SYGVKD. The CDR3 has 15 residues. This CDR3 reads CAISESGGILYEQYF. DNA for the CDR3: TGTGCCATCAGTGAGTCCGGAGGCATCCTGTACGAGCAGTACTTC.

The CDR3 reads CASSHPLGLAGVSNGELFF. CDR3 DNA: TGTGCCAGCAGCCACCCATTAGGACTAGCGGGAGTTTCGAACGGGGAGCTGTTTTTT. The chain couples TRBV5-6 to TRBJ2-2, with 13 positions matching TRBD2. The CDR3 totals 19 residues. Germline CDR1 reads SGHDT; CDR2 reads YYEEEE. J was trimmed by 7 bases and V by 4 bases; bases with no gene match: 16.

V is TRBV6-1 and J is TRBJ1-4, with D maybe TRBD1 (5 bases). The CDR3 totals 14 residues. CDR1 is MNHNS, CDR2 SASEGT, per germline. V was shortened by 4 bases and J by 3 bases, with 9 bases between the two germline ends. CDR3: CASSAAGSNEKLFF. The CDR3 coding sequence is TGTGCCAGCAGTGCGGCAGGGTCTAATGAAAAACTGTTTTTT.

V is TRBV19 and J is TRBJ2-1; 9 bases fit TRBD1. The CDR3 contains 15 residues. CDR1 is LNHDA, CDR2 SQIVND, per germline (reference sequence). V was clipped by 2 bases and J by 6 bases; unmatched bases: 5. The CDR3 DNA is TGTGCCAGTAGTATACTTGGGACAGGGACCAATGAGCAGTTCTTC. It codes for CASSILGTGTNEQFF.

The rearrangement uses TRBV5-1 and TRBJ2-7; TRBD2 agrees at 14 bases. Germline V gives CDR1 SGHRS, CDR2 YFSETQ. The CDR3 sequence is 16 residues long. Trimming cost V 4 bases and J 2 bases; bases outside gene matches: 5. The CDR3 DNA follows: TGCGCCAGCAGCCCGGGACTAGCGGGAGAACCCTACGAGCAGTACTTC. This gives the protein CASSPGLAGEPYEQYF.

V is TRBV29-1 and J is TRBJ2-3, with 8 bases identical to TRBD1. From germline, CDR1 is SQVTM and CDR2 ANQGSEA. Unmatched junction bases numbered 0, after V lost 7 bases and J lost 0 bases. This CDR3 region has 12 residues. The chain's CDR3 is CSGQGSTDTQYF. The CDR3 nucleotides read TGCAGCGGACAGGGGAGCACAGATACGCAGTATTTT.

The chain has TRBV27 and TRBJ2-1, with a tentative D call TRBD2 (5 bases). V was shortened by 3 bases and J by 4 bases, with 7 bases between the two germline ends. The CDR3 extends over 13 amino acids. CDR1 and CDR2 from the germline V gene are MNHEY and SMNVEV (reference sequence). DNA for the CDR3: TGTGCCAGCAGTTTTCGGGAATACAATGAGCAGTTCTTC. It specifies CASSFREYNEQFF.

V usage is TRBV1 and J usage is TRBJ2-3; the table assigns TRBD2, which was not confirmed against the DNA. TRBV1 is termed a pseudogene. This CDR3 has 20 residues. The CDR3 DNA reads as TGCACCAGCAGCCAAGATCCCAGACGACGTAGCGGGAGGGTCACCGATACGCAGTATTTT. Translated: CTSSQDPRRRSGRVTDTQYF.

This chain connects TRBV10-2 to TRBJ2-7, with D maybe TRBD1 (5 bases). CDR1 and CDR2 (germline): WSHSY, SAAADI. The CDR3 sequence is 14 residues long. The V end was cut by 4 bases, the J end by 3 bases, with 13 bases between. The CDR3: CASSVIDSFYEQYF. Here the CDR3 DNA reads TGCGCCAGCAGTGTTATAGACAGCTTCTACGAGCAGTACTTC.

The genes are TRBV6-4 and TRBJ2-1; 10 positions agree with TRBD2. This CDR3 comprises 15 residues. Trimming at V came to 6 bases and at J to 4 bases, leaving 6 bases not matched to a gene. Germline CDR1 MRHNA, CDR2 SNTAGT. Here the CDR3 DNA reads TGTGCCAGCAGCGAGCTAGCGGGAGTGTACAATGAGCAGTTCTTC. Encoded protein: CASSELAGVYNEQFF.

This rearrangement joins TRBV30 to TRBJ2-7; the D gene is possibly TRBD1 (5 bases). Per germline, CDR1 GTSNPN and CDR2 SVGIG (reference sequence). The CDR3 loop spans 14 amino acids. V was shortened by 2 bases and J by 3 bases, with 14 bases between the two germline ends. This chain's CDR3 is CAWSTPLGVYEQYF. In DNA form, the CDR3 reads TGTGCCTGGAGTACCCCCCTAGGGGTCTACGAGCAGTACTTC.

The chain is built from TRBV7-8 and TRBJ1-2, with 9 nucleotides matching TRBD1. The germline gives CDR1 SGHVS, CDR2 FQNEAQ. Trimming took 5 bases from V and 5 from J; bases not matched to a gene: 9. The CDR3 covers 15 residues. CDR3 bases: TGTGCCAGCAGCGGACCCGGACAGGGGCGGTATGGCTACACCTTC. This sequence encodes CASSGPGQGRYGYTF. The full variable domain, with the rest looked up from reference TRBV7-8 and TRBJ1-2, is GAGVSQSPRYKVAKRGQDVALRCDPISGHVSLFWYQQALGQGPEFLTYFQNEAQLDKSGLPSDRFFAERPEGSVSTLKIQRTQQEDSAVYLCASSGPGQGRYGYTFGSGTRLTVV.